The sequence of this T cell receptor beta chain was determined in a study of T cells after yellow fever vaccination (dated 2019 in TCRdb). Background on the whole study: The SMART-Seq v4 Ultra Low Input RNA kit was used to prepare libraries from fractions with low cell numbers. Bulk TCR alpha and beta repertoires were sequenced longitudinally to track T-cell clones before and after primary and booster YFV17D yellow fever vaccination. Two healthy male donors, one aged 18 to 29 and one aged 30 to 40 years, made up the cohort. Blood samples were taken at several timepoints before and after primary and secondary immunization, and bulk PBMC replicates and cell subsets were isolated.

Looking up the germline V gene (reference sequence) yields CDR1 MNHNY and CDR2 SVGAGI. V and J lose 2 bases and 5 bases, and a span of 15 bases separates them. The CDR3 has 15 amino acids, counting the end cysteine and phenylalanine. Just the 45-base CDR3 DNA is kept, in frame starting at base 1. Sequencing was performed on an Illumina NovaSeq 6000. TCR cDNA was synthesized by 5'RACE template switching, which introduced a universal primer site and unique molecular identifiers. Priming of cDNA synthesis was performed from both the TCR alpha and TCR beta constant segments. Library amplification used two PCR steps, and the second PCR step added sample barcodes and sequencing adapters. Sequencing of libraries was done on Illumina HiSeq 2500 (2x100 bp) or NovaSeq (2x150 bp). Under the source paper's analysis protocol: Reads were demultiplexed and collapsed into UMI consensus sequences with MIGEC, and V(D)J alignment was performed with MiXCR. Vaccine-responding clonotypes were identified with edgeR using replicate PBMC samples, with FDR below 0.01 and a log2 fold change above 5 up to day 15 being required. Each bulk clonotype received a CD4 or CD8 identity based on whether the sequenced CD4 or CD8 repertoire contained that clonotype at higher abundance. The raw public reads went through TCRdb reprocessing: fastp at Q25, MiXCR clone calling, in-frame beta chains kept. Merged by CDR3 protein, the rows form single entries marked with the most common genes and DNA. TCRdb, not the original authors, processed these V and J calls. For this sample the table gives roughly 99,000 distinct CDR3 sequences, of which about 6% were detected only once. Together, the top ten hold about 40% of the sample.

Summary of the overall study and its limitations: Because abundant contaminating clonotypes from the bulk population could be contained in FACS-sorted repertoires, computational filtering was required. Most clones expanded after primary vaccination (around 96% of CD4 and around 89% of CD8) were re-detected after the booster, suggesting that broad memory maintenance occurred. A small fraction of clonotypes showed up in both the CD4 and CD8 compartments, probably as a result of convergent recombination. The study included only two donors, which limits how far the findings can be generalized. The secondary T-cell response was weaker than the primary response but faster, peaking on day 5 instead of day 15.

The treatment or condition label, read with the paper, signifies: live attenuated yellow fever vaccine strain. PBMCs were isolated from peripheral blood using a standard Ficoll-Paque protocol. CD4 and CD8 T-cell fractions were isolated with Dynabeads CD4 and CD8 positive selection kits. TriZol was used to extract RNA from bulk PBMCs, from CD4 and CD8 fractions, and from dextramer-positive and dextramer-negative fractions. As regards this clonotype: Its cognate antigen has yet to be identified. Base-call qualities are not available, and no considerably larger clone is one nucleotide away.

The receptor was derived from a man aged 18 to 29 who received the YFV17D yellow fever vaccine. In this chain, TRBV6-6 is recombined with TRBJ1-1; no D gene is confidently identified. Sample: CD8+ T cells sorted from PBMCs, taken 10 days after the yellow fever booster vaccination. The DNA sequence is given as TGTGCCAGCAGTTACGGCAGTGTGGGTTCGACTGAAGCTTTCTTT. Translated, this is CASSYGSVGSTEAFF.